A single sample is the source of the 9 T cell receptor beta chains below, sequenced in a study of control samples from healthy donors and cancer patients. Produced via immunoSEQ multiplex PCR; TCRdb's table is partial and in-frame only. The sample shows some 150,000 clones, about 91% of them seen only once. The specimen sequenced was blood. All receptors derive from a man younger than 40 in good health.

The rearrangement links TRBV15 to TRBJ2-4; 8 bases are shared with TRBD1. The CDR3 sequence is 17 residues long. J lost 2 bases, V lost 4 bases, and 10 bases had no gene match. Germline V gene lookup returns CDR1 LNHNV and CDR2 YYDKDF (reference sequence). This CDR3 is CATSMGGTGGPKNIQYF. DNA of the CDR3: TGTGCCACCAGCATGGGGGGAACAGGGGGTCCCAAAAACATTCAGTACTTC.

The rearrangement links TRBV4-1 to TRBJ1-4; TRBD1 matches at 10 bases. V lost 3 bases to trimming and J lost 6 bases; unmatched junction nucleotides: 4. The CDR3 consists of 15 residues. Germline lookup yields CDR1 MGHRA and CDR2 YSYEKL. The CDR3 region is CASSHPDRGDEKLFF. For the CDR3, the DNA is TGCGCCAGCAGCCATCCGGACAGGGGGGATGAAAAACTGTTTTTT.

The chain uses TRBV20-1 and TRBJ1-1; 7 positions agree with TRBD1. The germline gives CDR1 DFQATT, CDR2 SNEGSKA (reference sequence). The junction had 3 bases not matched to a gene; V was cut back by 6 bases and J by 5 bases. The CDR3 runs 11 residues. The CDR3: CSAAGGTEAFF. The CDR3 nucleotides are TGCAGTGCGGCAGGGGGAACTGAAGCTTTCTTT.

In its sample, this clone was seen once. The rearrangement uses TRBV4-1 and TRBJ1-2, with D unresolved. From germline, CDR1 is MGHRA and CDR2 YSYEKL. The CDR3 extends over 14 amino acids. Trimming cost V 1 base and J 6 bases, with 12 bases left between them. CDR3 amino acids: CASSQVLGTDGYTF. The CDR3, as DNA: TGCGCCAGCAGCCAAGTATTGGGAACGGATGGCTACACCTTC.

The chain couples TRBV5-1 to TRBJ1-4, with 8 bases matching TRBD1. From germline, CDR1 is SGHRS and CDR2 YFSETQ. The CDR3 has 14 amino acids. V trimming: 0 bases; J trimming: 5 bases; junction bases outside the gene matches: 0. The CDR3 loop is CASSLGQGNEKLFF. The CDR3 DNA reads TGCGCCAGCAGCTTGGGACAGGGGAATGAAAAACTGTTTTTT.

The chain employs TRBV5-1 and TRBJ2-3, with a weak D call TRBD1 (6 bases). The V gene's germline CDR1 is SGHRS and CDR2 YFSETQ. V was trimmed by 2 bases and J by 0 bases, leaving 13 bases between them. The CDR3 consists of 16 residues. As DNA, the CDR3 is TGCGCCAGCAGCTTCGGTGGGGGCACAAGCACAGATACGCAGTATTTT. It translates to CASSFGGGTSTDTQYF.

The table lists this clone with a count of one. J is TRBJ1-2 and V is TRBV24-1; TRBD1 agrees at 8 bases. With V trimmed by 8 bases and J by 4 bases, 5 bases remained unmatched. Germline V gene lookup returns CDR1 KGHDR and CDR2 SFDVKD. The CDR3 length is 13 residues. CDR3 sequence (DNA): TGTGCCACCACCCAGGGGGCTGGCTATGGCTACACCTTC. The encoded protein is CATTQGAGYGYTF.

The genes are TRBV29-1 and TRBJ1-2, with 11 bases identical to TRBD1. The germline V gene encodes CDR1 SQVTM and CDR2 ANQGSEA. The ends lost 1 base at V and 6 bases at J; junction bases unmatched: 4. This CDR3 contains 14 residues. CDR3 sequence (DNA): TGCAGCGTTGAAGGGGACAGGGGGATCCATGGCTACACCTTC. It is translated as CSVEGDRGIHGYTF.

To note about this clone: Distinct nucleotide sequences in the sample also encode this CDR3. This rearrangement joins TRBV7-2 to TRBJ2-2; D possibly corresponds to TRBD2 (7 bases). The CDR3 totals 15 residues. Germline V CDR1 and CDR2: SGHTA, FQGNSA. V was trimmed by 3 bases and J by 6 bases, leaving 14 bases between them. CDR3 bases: TGTGCCAGCAGCTTGGAGGGGGGGTCCTCCGGGGAGCTGTTTTTT. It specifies CASSLEGGSSGELFF. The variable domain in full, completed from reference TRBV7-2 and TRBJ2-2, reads GAGVSQSPSNKVTEKGKDVELRCDPISGHTALYWYRQSLGQGLEFLIYFQGNSAPDKSGLPSDRFSAERTGGSVSTLTIQRTQQEDSAVYLCASSLEGGSSGELFFGEGSRLTVL.